Below, 2 T cell receptor beta chains from the same sample are listed, as sequenced in a study of blood T cell repertoires in COVID-19. Sequenced by immunoSEQ multiplex PCR; TCRdb stores in-frame clones only, minus some. The sample has about 240,000 clones, 85% to 90% seen once; the top ten hold roughly 4%. Sequenced input: PBMCs or T cells enriched from blood (not recorded which). The receptor set was obtained from a young woman who had recovered from COVID-19.

Comment on this clone: The sample contains more than one DNA sequence encoding this CDR3. This chain links TRBV4-3 with TRBJ2-7, with 9 positions matching TRBD1. With V trimmed by 1 base and J by 1 base, 2 bases remained unmatched. This CDR3 is built from 15 residues. Germline V lookup: CDR1 LGHNA, CDR2 YSLEER. Here the CDR3 reads CASSQAGTGSYEQYF. DNA of the CDR3: TGCGCCAGCAGCCAAGCCGGGACAGGGTCCTACGAGCAGTACTTC.

The chain joins TRBV5-1 to TRBJ2-2; D possibly corresponds to TRBD1 (5 bases). Germline V lookup: CDR1 SGHRS, CDR2 YFSETQ. Trimming stripped 4 bases from V and 1 base from J, with 11 bases between. This CDR3 contains 15 residues. The chain's CDR3 is CASSKNTGNTGELFF. CDR3 DNA sequence: TGCGCCAGCAGCAAGAATACAGGGAACACCGGGGAGCTGTTTTTT. Full variable domain (missing parts from reference TRBV5-1 and TRBJ2-2): KAGVTQTPRYLIKTRGQQVTLSCSPISGHRSVSWYQQTPGQGLQFLFEYFSETQRNKGNFPGRFSGRQFSNSRSEMNVSTLELGDSALYLCASSKNTGNTGELFFGEGSRLTVL.